This T cell receptor beta chain was identified during a study of blood T cell repertoires in COVID-19. Study-wide background: The samples span acute and convalescent COVID-19 from the United States, Italy and Spain.

In the study's own analysis: Estimation of nucleated cell counts relied on the amplification of reference gene primers. This table comes from immunoSEQ multiplex PCR, and its TCRdb copy is limited to in-frame clones, with some not included. The DNA gave D and trimming, while V, J and clone size come from that table. Of roughly 180,000 clones detected, about 85% appear once; the ten largest clones hold approximately 8.9%. This clone was counted a few times. Germline V CDR1 and CDR2: SNHLY, FYNNEI. The V gene end was trimmed by 6 bases and the J gene end by 2 bases; junction bases not matched to a gene: 1. The CDR3 covers 15 residues.

The chain couples TRBV2 to TRBJ2-7, with 16 bases fitting TRBD2. This receptor was identified in a woman between 55 and 75 years old with acute or convalescent COVID-19. Sequenced input: peripheral blood. The CDR3 DNA follows: TGTGCCAGCAGAGGGACTAGCGGGAGGGCCTACGAGCAGTACTTC. It codes for CASRGTSGRAYEQYF.